One and the same sample provided the 27 T cell receptor beta chains below, sequenced in a study of tumor-infiltrating lymphocytes in oesophageal squamous cell carcinoma. TCRdb passed the PCR reads through MiXCR, listing each CDR3 protein once. The table lists roughly 17,000 distinct CDR3 sequences, over 40% of them singletons, with around 31% in the top ten. Material for sequencing was normal esophageal tissue next to the tumor. These receptors were obtained from a female donor with esophageal squamous cell carcinoma.

The chain has TRBV6-1 and TRBJ2-5; D is uncertain. Near its end, the DNA agrees better with TRBJ2-7, so the J call may be wrong. This CDR3 spans 14 amino acids. In germline, CDR1 is MNHNS, CDR2 SASEGT. In DNA, the CDR3 is TGTGCCAGCAGAAATTCGGGCCTAACCTACGAGCAGTACTTC. This gives the protein CASRNSGLTYEQYF.

This clonotype was seen a few times. The V gene is TRBV5-1, the J gene TRBJ2-4; 10 nucleotides line up with TRBD2. J lost 13 bases, V lost 8 bases, and 12 bases had no gene match. The CDR3 is made up of 13 amino acids. From germline, CDR1 is SGHRS and CDR2 YFSETQ. The CDR3 protein is CASGTSVSGEQYF. The CDR3 nucleotides are TGCGCCAGTGGGACTAGCGTGTCGGGGGAGCAGTACTTC.

At least ten counts were recorded for this clonotype. This sequence may be a read error, since a much larger clone differs from it by one base. The rearrangement links TRBV7-9 to TRBJ2-7; 8 bases match TRBD1. This CDR3 is built from 14 residues. Trimming at V came to 11 bases and at J to 7 bases, leaving 16 bases not matched to a gene. Germline CDR1 SEHNR, CDR2 FQNEAQ (reference sequence). CDR3 sequence (DNA): TGTGCCGGTCAAGGGACAGGCGGAACGACTGAGCAGTACTTC. Translated: CAGQGTGGTTEQYF. Full variable domain (rest looked up from reference TRBV7-9 and TRBJ2-7): DTGVSQNPRHKITKRGQNVTFRCDPISEHNRLYWYRQTLGQGPEFLTYFQNEAQLEKSRLLSDRFSAERPKGSFSTLEIQRTEQGDSAMYLCAGQGTGGTTEQYFGPGTRLTVT.

This clonotype was seen a handful of times. The rearrangement links TRBV7-8 to TRBJ1-2; TRBD1 matches at 7 bases. The CDR3 extends over 15 amino acids. Germline V gene sequence: CDR1 SGHVS, CDR2 FQNEAQ. The J segment lost 3 bases and the V segment lost 1 base, leaving 5 bases of the junction unmatched. CDR3 residues: CASSLGGGGDYGYTF. The CDR3 DNA follows: TGTGCCAGCAGCTTAGGGGGAGGGGGCGACTATGGCTACACCTTC. Drawing the rest from reference TRBV7-8 and TRBJ1-2, the complete variable domain is GAGVSQSPRYKVAKRGQDVALRCDPISGHVSLFWYQQALGQGPEFLTYFQNEAQLDKSGLPSDRFFAERPEGSVSTLKIQRTQQEDSAVYLCASSLGGGGDYGYTFGSGTRLTVV.

Sample share makes this clonotype medium-sized. The V and J genes are TRBV7-6 and TRBJ2-2, with 7 bases aligning to TRBD1. The ends lost 2 bases at V and 4 bases at J; junction bases unmatched: 4. The CDR3 spans 15 residues. Germline CDR1 SGHVS, CDR2 FNYEAQ. The CDR3 DNA reads TGTGCCAGCAGCTTACAACAGGGGAGCACCGGGGAGCTGTTTTTT. Protein sequence: CASSLQQGSTGELFF. Using reference TRBV7-6 and TRBJ2-2 for the parts outside the CDR3, the full variable domain is GAGVSQSPRYKVTKRGQDVALRCDPISGHVSLYWYRQALGQGPEFLTYFNYEAQQDKSGLPNDRFSAERPEGSISTLTIQRTEQRDSAMYRCASSLQQGSTGELFFGEGSRLTVL.

The chain couples TRBV28 to TRBJ2-5, with 7 bases that match TRBD2. TRBJ2-1 explains the end of the DNA better; the J call may be wrong. Per germline, CDR1 MDHEN and CDR2 SYDVKM. CDR3 size: 14 residues. The CDR3 DNA is TGTGCCAGCAGTTCTCGGACTAGTCGACACGTGCAGTTCTTC. Translating it yields CASSSRTSRHVQFF.

To note about this clonotype: The CDR3 does not end in the conserved phenylalanine or tryptophan, so this is likely a read error. The DNA is omitted, as the CDR3 cannot be located on it reliably, and the CDR3 follows TCRdb's listing. The chain employs TRBV7-9 and TRBJ2-3; the table's D gene call, TRBD1, was not cross checked with the DNA. The germline gives CDR1 SEHNR, CDR2 FQNEAQ (reference sequence). The CDR3 contains 19 residues when both ends are counted. The CDR3 spells CASSPGPASFGANVLTFGP.

This clonotype was counted between two and nine times. A much more abundant neighbour one base away suggests this may be a read error. V gene TRBV7-9 combines with J gene TRBJ2-3, with D perhaps given as TRBD1 or TRBD2 (6 bases each). Germline-derived CDR1 and CDR2 are SEHNR and FQNEAQ (reference sequence). V lost 5 bases and J lost 14, with 32 bases in between. This CDR3 comprises 17 residues. This chain's CDR3 is CASSPPVWGANTGELYF. DNA of the CDR3: TGTGCCAGCAGCCCCCCCGTTTGGGGGGCGAACACCGGGGAGCTGTATTTT.

The sample holds many counts of this clonotype. DNA of the CDR3: TGTGCCAGCATCCCAGGGGAAGGTCAGCCCCAGCATTTT. Translation gives CASIPGEGQPQHF. J is TRBJ1-5 and V is TRBV28, with D possibly matching TRBD1 (6 bases). Trimming removed 7 bases at V and 6 bases at J, with 13 bases between. The V gene's germline CDR1 is MDHEN and CDR2 SYDVKM. CDR3 length: 13 amino acids.

The V and J genes are TRBV12-3 or TRBV12-4 and TRBJ2-5, with 9 positions matching TRBD2. With 3 bases clipped from V and 4 bases from J, the junction kept 9 bases outside the gene matches. This CDR3 is built from 16 residues. As DNA, the CDR3 is TGTGCCAGCAGTTTTAAAGCGGGAGGCACCACAGAGACCCAGTACTTC. Its protein product is CASSFKAGGTTETQYF.

The chain carries TRBV7-2 and TRBJ2-1, with 8 nucleotides matching TRBD2. The junction had 12 bases not matched to a gene; V was cut back by 5 bases and J by 6 bases. CDR1 and CDR2 from the germline V gene are SGHTA and FQGNSA. The CDR3 has 16 residues. The CDR3 loop reads CASSERGLVSFNEQFF. The CDR3 DNA sequence: TGTGCCAGCAGCGAAAGGGGACTAGTCAGCTTCAATGAGCAGTTCTTC.

This clonotype has ten or more counts. The rearrangement uses TRBV6-1 and TRBJ2-3; D is uncertain. V lost 5 bases to trimming and J lost 3 bases, with 3 bases between them. Germline loops: CDR1 MNHNS, CDR2 SASEGT. This CDR3 comprises 11 residues. The CDR3 DNA follows: TGTGCCAGCAGTTCAACAGATACGCAGTATTTT. This codes for CASSSTDTQYF.

Turning to this clonotype: No conserved phenylalanine or tryptophan is present at the end of the CDR3, so a read error is the likely explanation. No DNA is shown, since the ends of the CDR3 on it are uncertain; the CDR3 is the one TCRdb lists. The chain uses TRBV5-1 and TRBJ2-7; the table's D call of TRBD1 was not tested on the DNA. In germline, CDR1 is SGHRS, CDR2 YFSETQ. The CDR3 has 17 amino acids, counting both end residues. CDR3 in amino acids: CASSLDGQGAYGYTFGS.

V gene TRBV12-3 or TRBV12-4 combines with J gene TRBJ1-2; 7 bases match TRBD1. The DNA end is a closer match to TRBJ2-7, so the J assignment may be wrong. The CDR3 is 18 residues long. The CDR3 sequence is CASSLLGQSHILPYEQYF. For the CDR3, the DNA is TGTGCCAGCAGCTTATTGGGACAGAGCCACATACTTCCCTACGAGCAGTACTTC.

The CDR3 loop reads CASSLGLWGDEQFF. DNA of the CDR3: TGTGCCAGCAGCTTAGGTCTCTGGGGGGATGAGCAGTTCTTC. The V gene is TRBV7-2, the J gene TRBJ2-5; a weak D match, TRBD2 (6 bases). The DNA end is more similar to TRBJ2-1, so the J call may be wrong. The V gene's germline CDR1 is SGHTA and CDR2 FQGNSA. This CDR3 region has 14 residues.

This clonotype was found a few times. V usage is TRBV7-8 and J usage is TRBJ2-7; TRBD2 agrees at 9 bases. With 5 bases clipped from V and 7 bases from J, the junction kept 24 bases outside the gene matches. The germline V gene has CDR1 SGHVS and CDR2 FQNEAQ. This CDR3 has 19 residues. The CDR3 is CASSNPHGLAGRRGDEQYF. CDR3 bases: TGTGCCAGCAGCAACCCCCACGGCCTAGCGGGACGGAGAGGGGATGAGCAGTACTTC.

Details on this clonotype: This likely comes from a read error, as the CDR3 has no conserved phenylalanine or tryptophan at its end. Because the CDR3's place on the DNA is in doubt, the DNA is left out and the CDR3 is given as listed by TCRdb. This chain connects TRBV7-4 to TRBJ2-3; the D call TRBD1 from the table was never checked on the DNA. Per the germline V gene, CDR1 is SGHVT and CDR2 is SQSDAQ. The CDR3 comprises 15 residues, both ends counted. This chain's CDR3 is CASSATGQDEQFFGP.

With respect to this clonotype: The missing conserved phenylalanine or tryptophan at the end of this CDR3 makes a read error likely. The DNA is omitted, as the CDR3 cannot be located on it reliably, and the CDR3 follows TCRdb's listing. J is TRBJ2-3 and V is TRBV6-1; the table's D call TRBD2 went unverified against the DNA. 14 amino acids form the CDR3, both terminal residues included. Germline V CDR1 and CDR2: MNHNS, SASEGT. This CDR3 reads CASSEAGYGYTFGP.

This rearrangement joins TRBV11-2 to TRBJ2-1; D gene ambiguous. This CDR3 comprises 14 residues. V was clipped by 0 bases and J by 0 bases, with 3 bases between them. Germline CDR1 is SGHAT and CDR2 is FQNNGV. The CDR3 loop reads CASSLEHSYNEQFF. The CDR3 DNA reads TGTGCCAGCAGCTTAGAACACTCCTACAATGAGCAGTTCTTC.

This clonotype appeared once. This sequence may be a read error, since a much larger clone differs from it by one base. J is TRBJ2-5 and V is TRBV6-1; 11 nucleotides line up with TRBD2. The J call may not be correct, given that the DNA end is closer to TRBJ2-1. CDR1 is MNHNS, CDR2 SASEGT, per germline. This CDR3 spans 15 amino acids. CDR3 sequence: CASSPGLADINEQFF. In DNA, the CDR3 is TGTGCCAGCAGCCCGGGACTAGCGGACATCAATGAGCAGTTCTTC.

J is TRBJ2-1 and V is TRBV15; D gene unclear. The CDR3 is made up of 13 amino acids. Trimming stripped 0 bases from V and 8 bases from J, with 8 bases between. CDR1 is LNHNV, CDR2 YYDKDF, per germline (reference sequence). In nucleotides, the CDR3 is TGTGCCACCAGCAGAGATAGGACGGATGAGCAGTTCTTC. It specifies CATSRDRTDEQFF.

The V gene is TRBV5-1, the J gene TRBJ1-5; D gene unclear. The V end was cut by 0 bases, the J end by 2 bases, with 6 bases between. There are 14 residues in the CDR3. CDR1 and CDR2 from the germline V gene are SGHRS and YFSETQ. DNA of the CDR3: TGCGCCAGCAGCTTGGGGGAGGGCAATCAGCCCCAGCATTTT. Protein product: CASSLGEGNQPQHF.

A remark on this clonotype: The junction does not match germline at one end; this may be a read error. The chain links TRBV7-4 to TRBJ2-6, with 9 nucleotides matching TRBD1. Germline assignment: CDR1 SGHVT and CDR2 SQSDAQ. CDR3 size: 18 residues. Here the CDR3 reads CANSGERDRVSGDNVMTF. The CDR3 DNA sequence: TGTGCCAACAGCGGAGAAAGGGACAGGGTCTCTGGGGACAACGTCATGACTTTC.

This clonotype occurred once. This chain links TRBV12-3 or TRBV12-4 with TRBJ2-5; D gene ambiguous. TRBJ2-4 explains the end of the DNA better; the J call may be wrong. The CDR3 length is 17 residues. In DNA, the CDR3 is TGTGCCAGCAGTTTCAACCCCGATGCCTGGCCCAAAAACATTCAGTACTTC. Translation: CASSFNPDAWPKNIQYF.

The chain combines TRBV5-1 with TRBJ2-1; 7 bases map to TRBD2. This CDR3 has 16 residues. Looked up from germline, CDR1 is SGHRS and CDR2 is YFSETQ. The junction had 11 bases not matched to a gene; V was cut back by 0 bases and J by 8 bases. In DNA, the CDR3 is TGCGCCAGCAGCTTGGGCCCGGCCGGGGGGAGGGATGAGCAGTTCTTC. Its protein product is CASSLGPAGGRDEQFF.

CDR3 region: CASSLVPSGTDRNIQYF. As DNA, the CDR3 is TGTGCCAGCAGCTTAGTTCCCTCCGGGACCGACAGAAACATTCAGTACTTC. The chain couples TRBV7-8 to TRBJ2-4; D might be TRBD1 or TRBD2, each matching 5 bases. In germline, CDR1 is SGHVS, CDR2 FQNEAQ. The germline V and J ends were trimmed by 1 base and 6 bases, with 19 bases remaining between them. CDR3 length: 17 amino acids.

This chain uses TRBV7-4 with TRBJ2-7, with 8 bases lining up with TRBD2. The J call may be faulty, since TRBJ2-5 better matches the DNA end. Germline CDR1 SGHVT, CDR2 SQSDAQ. This CDR3 is 16 amino acids long. Written as DNA, the CDR3 is TGTGCCAGCAGCTTTGGGCTAGCGGGTTCCCAAGAGACCCAGTACTTC. Translation: CASSFGLAGSQETQYF.